This TCR beta chain was sequenced in a study of cytomegalovirus exposure and HLA in healthy donors. Notes on the study in general: TCR beta chain V- and J-gene trimming was linked, in a later analysis, to a missense variant in DCLRE1C. As a later analysis revealed, most CMV-associated TCR beta chains appeared HLA-restricted.

Germline loops: CDR1 LGHNA, CDR2 YNFKEQ. The junction had 8 bases not matched to a gene; V was cut back by 3 bases and J by 2 bases. This CDR3 region has 17 residues. This clone appeared a few times. What it recognizes is unknown. The study ran its PCR with 60 Vbeta and 13 Jbeta primers. The data were produced by immunoSEQ multiplex PCR, yet TCRdb's version contains in-frame clones alone and is incomplete. In the table there are about 140,000 clones, roughly 80% of which are singletons. The TCR comes from a man aged 18 to 30 in good health and CMV-seropositive. This chain connects TRBV4-2 to TRBJ2-7; 12 nucleotides line up with TRBD2. Sequencing used PBMCs. CDR3 region: CASSHVKTSGSTYEQYF. CDR3 sequence (DNA): TGTGCCAGCAGCCATGTGAAGACTAGCGGGAGTACCTACGAGCAGTACTTC.